These T cell receptor beta chains were read from a single sample in a study of T cell responses to AZD1222 COVID-19 vaccine. Method: immunoSEQ multiplex PCR; TCRdb's copy keeps in-frame clones and lacks some. Of around 150,000 clones listed, around 92% are singletons. Source: peripheral blood, taken 28 days after the second AZD1222 dose. The receptors derive from an adult who received the AZD1222 COVID-19 vaccine. CDR3s leave out the opening cysteine and the closing phenylalanine or tryptophan. Each record gives: J gene, V gene, CDR3 protein.

TRBJ2-1 | TRBV10-3 | AISEWGGGSPYNEQF
TRBJ2-7 | TRBV24-1 | ATSDFRDGYEQY
TRBJ2-1 | TRBV19 | ASSIRAGGLDEQF
TRBJ1-5 | TRBV28 | ATHRGSGNQPQH
TRBJ1-1 | TRBV14 | ASSRGIGRIEAF
TRBJ1-2 | TRBV28 | ASSRRQGTNYGYT
TRBJ1-1 | TRBV5-1 | ASSFTANTEAF
TRBJ1-2 | TRBV27 | ASSPDYGYT
TRBJ2-7 | TRBV4-1 | ASSQWTSSYEQY
TRBJ2-7 | TRBV7-9 | ASSLLTGPYEQY
TRBJ2-7 | TRBV7-2 | ASSPGGGSGYEQY
TRBJ1-6 | TRBV21-1 | ASSRSGLGNSPLH
TRBJ2-7 | TRBV4-3 | ASSQDGGGGPYEQY
TRBJ2-7 | TRBV5-6 | ASTLGGSDYEQY
TRBJ2-6 | TRBV4-1 | ASSQRMGLAGDSGANVLT
TRBJ1-6 | TRBV15 | ATSASGRHALIPLH
TRBJ2-3 | TRBV19 | ATSDRGGDTQY
TRBJ2-3 | TRBV7-9 | ASSSPGLAGTDTQY
TRBJ1-2 | TRBV25-1 | ASSESDRVNGYT
TRBJ1-4 | TRBV4-1 | ASSQGTRGFPTNEKLF
TRBJ1-6 | TRBV25-1 | ASSAGTPSPLH
TRBJ1-2 | TRBV6-5 | ASRPSEAYGYT
TRBJ2-7 | TRBV11-2 | ASSLVPSGASYEQY
TRBJ1-5 | TRBV28 | ASTLTGTHQPQH
TRBJ1-1 | TRBV7-9 | ASSLSQDRAF
TRBJ1-1 | TRBV5-5 | ASSLVWGYTEAF
TRBJ1-2 | TRBV19 | ASRQGIHYGYT
TRBJ1-2 | TRBV19 | ASSRRQFYGYT
TRBJ1-6 | TRBV27 | ASSKGGLASSYNSPLH
TRBJ2-1 | TRBV6-2/TRBV6-3 | ASSLPGQYNEQF
TRBJ2-7 | TRBV2 | ASHGTSGYEQY
TRBJ2-1 | TRBV11-3 | ASSFPGNNEQF
TRBJ1-1 | TRBV28 | ASWSGGATTEAF
TRBJ2-7 | TRBV6-2/TRBV6-3 | ASRPSGPAYEQY
TRBJ2-7 | TRBV7-9 | ASSLYVAGQEEQY
TRBJ1-2 | TRBV4-3 | ASSQVPGQQGYT
TRBJ1-1 | TRBV6-5 | ASTSRGRGTEAF
TRBJ1-1 | TRBV24-1 | ATSDPRGAEAF
TRBJ1-2 | TRBV29-1 | SVARRTEGYT
TRBJ1-1 | TRBV5-6 | ASSFGRTNTEAF
TRBJ1-6 | TRBV9 | ASSVKGNNSPLH
TRBJ2-7 | TRBV4-3 | ASSQDNRDYDSYEQY
TRBJ1-5 | TRBV6-5 | ASIPPGAANQPQH
TRBJ2-1 | TRBV19 | ASKQGQGDYEQF
TRBJ1-6 | TRBV4-2 | ASSPPRSSYNSPLH
TRBJ1-2 | TRBV18 | ASSMDSLDYGYT
TRBJ1-1 | TRBV29-1 | SALDREAF
TRBJ2-7 | TRBV7-9 | ASSLGHGQY
TRBJ1-3 | TRBV30 | AWSSRVITGNTIY
TRBJ2-7 | TRBV5-1 | ASRKLAGGKSYEQY
TRBJ2-3 | TRBV5-1 | ASSVRRGADTQY
TRBJ2-5 | TRBV19 | ASSLDREETQY
TRBJ1-1 | TRBV5-1 | ASSLRISAQNTEAF
TRBJ1-1 | TRBV21-1 | ASYRDRGLTEAF
TRBJ2-3 | TRBV4-1 | ASSHPWTSGDTQY
TRBJ1-5 | TRBV28 | ASSPKKMPNQPQH
TRBJ1-2 | TRBV3-1/TRBV3-2 | ASSDRTDYYGYT
TRBJ2-1 | TRBV5-5 | ASSLGRGPYNEQF
TRBJ1-5 | TRBV10-3 | AICPTAENQPQH
TRBJ1-1 | TRBV5-5 | ASSSPVFRNTEAF